The text below deals with one T cell receptor beta chain. Treatment: randomized to nivolumab then ipilimumab (arm A) or the reverse (arm B). Patients had received no earlier DNA-damaging chemotherapy. Sorted cells were live CD3+CD8+, lacking CD19 and CD56, from PBMCs. This sample was included in a study of sequential checkpoint blockade in melanoma. The wider study: First-line arms were nivolumab then ipilimumab, or the reverse, randomized 1:1.

V was cut by 4 bases and J by 3 bases, with 10 bases left in between. Germline CDR1 is SGHVS and CDR2 is FQNEAQ. This CDR3 has 13 amino acids. The data were produced by immunoSEQ multiplex PCR, yet TCRdb's version contains in-frame clones alone and is incomplete. The table records about 30,000 clones, roughly 91% of them present only once. The clonotype was recovered from a human donor with melanoma. The sample in question was CD8+ T cells sorted from blood (inferred from file names), obtained from a patient given nivolumab and ipilimumab in sequence. The rearrangement joins TRBV7-8 to TRBJ2-7; TRBD1 might be the D (6 bases). The DNA of the CDR3 is TGTGCCAGCAGCTACAGGGTTTACTACGAGCAGTACTTC. This encodes CASSYRVYYEQYF.